The 5 T cell receptor beta chains reported below all come from one sample, sequenced in a study of blood T cell repertoires in COVID-19. Using immunoSEQ multiplex PCR, the repertoire was profiled, and TCRdb retains in-frame clones only, with some absent. This table holds 95,000 to 150,000 clones, 75% to 90% found once. The sequencing input was peripheral blood. The source is a man aged 65 to 85 with active or convalescent COVID-19.

The rearrangement uses TRBV15 and TRBJ2-1; D may be TRBD2 (6 bases). Germline V CDR1 and CDR2: LNHNV, YYDKDF (reference sequence). This CDR3 is 14 amino acids long. V lost 0 bases and J lost 7, with 10 bases in between. The CDR3 DNA is TGTGCCACCAGCAGAGATCCCGGGGGAAATGAGCAGTTCTTC. It codes for CATSRDPGGNEQFF.

The chain is built from TRBV7-9 and TRBJ1-5; D not resolved. Trimming took off 3 bases at V and 4 bases at J, with 10 bases between the two ends. CDR1 is SEHNR, CDR2 FQNEAQ, per germline (reference sequence). The CDR3 is made up of 14 amino acids. This CDR3 reads CASSLTGDNQPQHF. The CDR3 DNA sequence: TGTGCCAGCAGCTTGACGGGAGATAATCAGCCCCAGCATTTT. Drawing the rest from reference TRBV7-9 and TRBJ1-5, the complete variable domain is DTGVSQNPRHKITKRGQNVTFRCDPISEHNRLYWYRQTLGQGPEFLTYFQNEAQLEKSRLLSDRFSAERPKGSFSTLEIQRTEQGDSAMYLCASSLTGDNQPQHFGDGTRLSIL.

As for this clone: A junction boundary mismatches the germline segment, possibly from a read error. The J gene is TRBJ2-7, the V gene TRBV7-7, with 7 bases lining up with TRBD2. The CDR3 extends over 15 amino acids. Looked up from germline, CDR1 is SSHAT and CDR2 is FNYEAQ (reference sequence). The CDR3 DNA reads as TGTGCTAGCAGCTCCCCCAGGACTAGGAACTACGAGCAGTACTTC. It encodes CASSSPRTRNYEQYF.

The V and J genes are TRBV7-2 and TRBJ2-4; the match to TRBD2 covers 10 bases. This CDR3 has 17 amino acids. V lost 1 base, J lost 0 bases, and 3 bases stayed unmatched. The germline V gene encodes CDR1 SGHTA and CDR2 FQGNSA. The CDR3 DNA reads as TGTGCCAGCAGCTTAGGGGGACTAGCGTTAGCCAAAAACATTCAGTACTTC. Translation: CASSLGGLALAKNIQYF. Full variable domain (missing parts from reference TRBV7-2 and TRBJ2-4): GAGVSQSPSNKVTEKGKDVELRCDPISGHTALYWYRQSLGQGLEFLIYFQGNSAPDKSGLPSDRFSAERTGGSVSTLTIQRTQQEDSAVYLCASSLGGLALAKNIQYFGAGTRLSVL.

This clone has a single count. This sequence joins TRBV5-1 and TRBJ2-5; TRBD1 agrees at 8 bases. The CDR3 extends over 14 amino acids. Looked up from germline, CDR1 is SGHRS and CDR2 is YFSETQ. Unmatched junction bases numbered 6, after V lost 6 bases and J lost 2 bases. CDR3: CASTDRGEQETQYF. The CDR3 bases are TGCGCCAGCACTGACAGGGGCGAACAAGAGACCCAGTACTTC.